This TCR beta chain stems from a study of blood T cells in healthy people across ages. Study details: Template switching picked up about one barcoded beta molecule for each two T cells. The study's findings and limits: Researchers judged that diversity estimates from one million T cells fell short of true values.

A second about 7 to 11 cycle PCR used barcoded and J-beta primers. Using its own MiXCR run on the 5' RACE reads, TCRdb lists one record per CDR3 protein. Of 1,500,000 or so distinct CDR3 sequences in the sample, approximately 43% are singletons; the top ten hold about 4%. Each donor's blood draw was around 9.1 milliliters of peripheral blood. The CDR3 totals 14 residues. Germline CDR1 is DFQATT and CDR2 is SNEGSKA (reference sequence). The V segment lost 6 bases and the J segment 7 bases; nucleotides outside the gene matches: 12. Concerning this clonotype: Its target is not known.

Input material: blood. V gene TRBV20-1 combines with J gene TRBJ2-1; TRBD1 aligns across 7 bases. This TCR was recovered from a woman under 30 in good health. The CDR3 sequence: CSACEGGEGNEQFF. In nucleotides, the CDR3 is TGCAGTGCCTGCGAAGGGGGCGAGGGAAATGAGCAGTTCTTC.